The 27 T cell receptor beta chains below all came from one sample that was sequenced in a study of cytomegalovirus exposure and HLA in healthy donors. The study ran its PCR with 60 Vbeta and 13 Jbeta primers. The protocol was immunoSEQ multiplex PCR, while the TCRdb copy is restricted to in-frame clones and leaves out a portion. The sample has some 120,000 clones; roughly 68% are singletons. The sequencing sample was made of PBMCs. These receptors all stem from a woman aged 45-59 years in good health and CMV-seropositive.

The gene calls are TRBV9 and TRBJ2-5, with D perhaps matching TRBD1 (5 bases). The germline V gene encodes CDR1 SGDLS and CDR2 YYNGEE. Trimming removed 3 bases at V and 0 bases at J, with 12 bases between. The CDR3 contains 15 residues. The chain's CDR3 is CASSAAPDNQETQYF. Written as DNA, the CDR3 is TGTGCCAGCAGCGCGGCCCCGGACAACCAAGAGACCCAGTACTTC.

The chain combines TRBV7-2 with TRBJ2-7, with 7 bases matching TRBD1. CDR3 length: 15 amino acids. V lost 1 base to trimming and J lost 2 bases; unmatched junction nucleotides: 5. The germline CDR1 and CDR2 sequences are SGHTA and FQGNSA. The CDR3 DNA reads as TGTGCCAGCAGCTTAGGACAGGGAGCAACCTACGAGCAGTACTTC. Its translation is CASSLGQGATYEQYF.

CDR3: CAWTRTGNYGYTF. The DNA of the CDR3 is TGTGCCTGGACACGGACAGGAAACTATGGCTACACCTTC. V usage is TRBV30 and J usage is TRBJ1-2; 7 bases align to TRBD1. J was trimmed by 2 bases and V by 4 bases; bases with no gene match: 4. Germline CDR1 and CDR2: GTSNPN and SVGIG (reference sequence). CDR3 length equals 13 residues.

This chain connects TRBV2 to TRBJ2-3; TRBD2 aligns across 12 bases. The J segment lost 6 bases and the V segment lost 5 bases, leaving 12 bases of the junction unmatched. From germline, CDR1 is SNHLY and CDR2 FYNNEI. The CDR3 consists of 17 residues. The DNA for the CDR3 is TGTGCCAGCAGTCCTAGCGGGGGGGGACTGGGTAGGGATACGCAGTATTTT. Translated: CASSPSGGGLGRDTQYF.

This clone showed up just a few times. The chain recombines TRBV10-3 with TRBJ1-1, with a possible D match to TRBD1 (5 bases). The V end lost 11 bases, the J end lost 0 bases, and 22 bases lay between the germline ends. The CDR3 covers 16 residues. CDR1 and CDR2 (germline): ENHRY, SYGVKD. The CDR3 reads CAVRKGRGPVNTEAFF. DNA of the CDR3: TGTGCCGTCCGAAAGGGGCGTGGACCCGTGAACACTGAAGCTTTCTTT.

The chain combines TRBV9 with TRBJ2-4; 8 nucleotides align to TRBD2. Germline values: CDR1 SGDLS, CDR2 YYNGEE. Trimming cost V 0 bases and J 0 bases; bases outside gene matches: 8. This CDR3 contains 18 residues. The CDR3 spells CASSVGPGGGQAKNIQYF. In nucleotides, the CDR3 is TGTGCCAGCAGCGTAGGACCCGGGGGGGGGCAAGCCAAAAACATTCAGTACTTC. Together with reference TRBV9 and TRBJ2-4, the CDR3 gives the full variable domain: DSGVTQTPKHLITATGQRVTLRCSPRSGDLSVYWYQQSLDQGLQFLIQYYNGEERAKGNILERFSAQQFPDLHSELNLSSLELGDSALYFCASSVGPGGGQAKNIQYFGAGTRLSVL.

The chain employs TRBV6-5 and TRBJ1-6; D may be TRBD1 (5 bases). This CDR3 contains 13 residues. Trimming stripped 6 bases from V and 10 bases from J, with 13 bases between. Germline V gives CDR1 MNHEY, CDR2 SVGAGI. CDR3 amino acids: CASRQAQGSPLHF. Here the CDR3 DNA reads TGTGCCAGCAGACAGGCTCAAGGGTCACCCCTCCACTTT.

J is TRBJ2-1 and V is TRBV5-4; 11 bases fit TRBD2. V lost 4 bases, J lost 6 bases, and 6 bases stayed unmatched. Per the germline V gene, CDR1 is SGHNT and CDR2 is YYREEE (reference sequence). The CDR3 spans 15 residues. The CDR3 sequence is CASSRGTSGTNEQFF. The CDR3 region has the DNA TGTGCCAGCAGCCGCGGGACTAGCGGAACCAATGAGCAGTTCTTC.

In nucleotides, the CDR3 is TGTGCCAGTAGTATAGGCAGGGGGCGGACCGGGGAGCTGTTTTTT. Encoded protein: CASSIGRGRTGELFF. The rearrangement joins TRBV19 to TRBJ2-2, with 8 bases fitting TRBD1. The CDR3 extends over 15 amino acids. After removal of 1 base from V and 5 bases from J, the junction contained 3 bases not matched to a gene. From germline, CDR1 is LNHDA and CDR2 SQIVND (reference sequence).

V gene TRBV6-1 combines with J gene TRBJ1-4; D uncertain. Trimming took off 4 bases at V and 0 bases at J, with 12 bases between the two ends. The CDR3 is 16 amino acids. Germline-derived CDR1 and CDR2 are MNHNS and SASEGT. CDR3: CASSGSWRPTNEKLFF. CDR3 nucleotide sequence: TGTGCCAGCAGTGGGAGTTGGAGACCAACTAATGAAAAACTGTTTTTT.

The J gene is TRBJ1-2, the V gene TRBV5-5; TRBD1 aligns across 9 bases. The V gene's germline CDR1 is SGHKS and CDR2 YYEKEE (reference sequence). This CDR3 is 14 amino acids long. Unmatched junction bases numbered 4, after V lost 3 bases and J lost 4 bases. CDR3 in amino acids: CASSWGQGGYGYTF. The CDR3 nucleotides are TGTGCCAGCAGCTGGGGACAGGGCGGCTATGGCTACACCTTC.

The V and J genes are TRBV7-8 and TRBJ2-7; D is undetermined. The CDR3 sequence is 11 residues long. The germline V gene has CDR1 SGHVS and CDR2 FQNEAQ. V lost 5 bases, J lost 2 bases, and 4 bases lay in between. The CDR3 region is CASSPTYEQYF. CDR3 sequence (DNA): TGTGCCAGCAGCCCCACCTACGAGCAGTACTTC.

This sequence joins TRBV6-5 and TRBJ2-7, with 10 bases fitting TRBD2. V lost 6 bases, J lost 5 bases, and 7 bases stayed unmatched. Germline V gene data show CDR1 as MNHEY and CDR2 as SVGAGI. The CDR3 is 14 amino acids. CDR3 in DNA: TGTGCCAGCAGCCGGGGACTAGCGAACCACGAGCAGTACTTC. Amino acids: CASSRGLANHEQYF.

The CDR3 bases are TGCGCCAGCAGCTTGGGGGCGGGTACGGGGGAGCAGTACTTC. Amino acids: CASSLGAGTGEQYF. This chain uses TRBV5-1 with TRBJ2-7; the D gene is possibly TRBD2 (5 bases). The CDR3 length is 14 residues. With 0 bases removed from V and 7 bases from J, the gap between germline ends came to 14 bases. Germline CDR1 SGHRS, CDR2 YFSETQ.

The chain links TRBV19 to TRBJ1-2, with D possibly TRBD1 on 6 matching bases. The V end lost 5 bases, the J end lost 4 bases, and 14 bases lay between the germline ends. CDR1 and CDR2 from the germline V gene are LNHDA and SQIVND (reference sequence). The CDR3 loop spans 14 amino acids. CDR3 amino acids: CASSPWGGAYGYTF. The CDR3 bases are TGTGCCAGTAGTCCCTGGGGGGGGGCCTATGGCTACACCTTC.

The chain recombines TRBV7-6 with TRBJ1-3; no clear D gene. Germline V lookup: CDR1 SGHVS, CDR2 FNYEAQ. V was cut by 5 bases and J by 0 bases, with 14 bases left in between. This CDR3 is 16 amino acids long. The CDR3, as DNA: TGTGCCAGCAGCCCCCAGGTGTCAATCTCTGGAAACACCATATATTTT. The encoded protein is CASSPQVSISGNTIYF.

The V and J genes are TRBV5-4 and TRBJ1-1; perhaps TRBD1 as D (5 bases). Trimming removed 2 bases at V and 5 bases at J, with 10 bases between. The CDR3 is made up of 13 amino acids. Germline values: CDR1 SGHNT, CDR2 YYREEE (reference sequence). Written as DNA, the CDR3 is TGTGCCAGCAGCTTCATAGGGGATACTGAAGCTTTCTTT. This codes for CASSFIGDTEAFF.

V gene TRBV7-2 combines with J gene TRBJ2-5; 7 bases line up with TRBD2. CDR1 and CDR2 (germline): SGHTA, FQGNSA. CDR3 length: 14 amino acids. The ends lost 5 bases at V and 5 bases at J; junction bases unmatched: 8. The CDR3 loop reads CASSAQLGRETQYF. DNA for the CDR3: TGTGCCAGCAGCGCCCAACTCGGGAGGGAGACCCAGTACTTC.

This chain connects TRBV5-6 to TRBJ1-1; unclear D gene. Germline lookup yields CDR1 SGHDT and CDR2 YYEEEE. There are 16 residues in the CDR3. V shed 5 bases and J shed 8 bases, with 25 bases lying between them. The CDR3 sequence: CASSLEGELYIFEAFF. CDR3 nucleotides: TGTGCCAGCAGTCTCGAGGGAGAGCTATACATCTTCGAAGCTTTCTTT.

The chain links TRBV19 to TRBJ2-1; D is unresolved. V lost 0 bases to trimming and J lost 6 bases, with 9 bases between them. The CDR3 has 14 residues. From germline, CDR1 is LNHDA and CDR2 SQIVND (reference sequence). The CDR3: CASSIDPSPNEQFF. The DNA for the CDR3 is TGTGCCAGTAGTATAGATCCGAGTCCCAATGAGCAGTTCTTC.

The rearrangement links TRBV7-2 to TRBJ2-3, with TRBD1 matching 9 bases. The V gene end was trimmed by 5 bases and the J gene end by 14 bases; junction bases not matched to a gene: 5. Germline CDR1 is SGHTA and CDR2 is FQGNSA. The CDR3 is 11 amino acids. The CDR3 protein is CASSPGTGRYF. The DNA for the CDR3 is TGTGCCAGCAGCCCCGGGACAGGGAGGTATTTT.

This clone was seen ten or more times. This chain uses TRBV19 with TRBJ1-5; unclear D gene. The ends were cut back, 7 bases at V and 5 bases at J, with 15 bases in the middle. The CDR3 is 14 amino acids. The germline V gene has CDR1 LNHDA and CDR2 SQIVND (reference sequence). CDR3 nucleotide sequence: TGTGCCAGTACCCCCCGAGAGGGCTATCAGCCCCAGCATTTT. Translation: CASTPREGYQPQHF.

The chain recombines TRBV23-1 with TRBJ1-3; D gene unclear. TRBV23-1 is designated an ORF whose function remains uncertain. The V and J ends lost 7 bases and 0 bases respectively, with 16 bases between them. The CDR3 has 16 residues. The CDR3 DNA reads TGCGCCAGCAATACTCAGGCCTCCAGCTCTGGAAACACCATATATTTT. Amino acid sequence: CASNTQASSSGNTIYF.

This clone occurred a few times. The chain has TRBV4-1 and TRBJ1-5; D is uncertain. Germline CDR1 and CDR2: MGHRA and YSYEKL. V was trimmed by 0 bases and J by 6 bases, leaving 6 bases between them. CDR3 size: 13 residues. The CDR3 protein is CASSQEGVQPQHF. The DNA for the CDR3 is TGCGCCAGCAGCCAAGAGGGAGTTCAGCCCCAGCATTTT.

The V and J genes are TRBV6-1 and TRBJ2-7; D gene uncertain. The CDR3 contains 12 residues. Trimming cost V 1 base and J 12 bases, with 13 bases left between them. CDR1 is MNHNS and CDR2 is SASEGT in the germline V gene. The CDR3 loop is CASSEVQYTLYF. CDR3 in DNA: TGTGCCAGCAGTGAAGTCCAGTACACCTTGTACTTC.

This clone was counted a few times. The chain joins TRBV6-5 to TRBJ2-3; possible D gene TRBD1, 5 bases. This CDR3 is built from 12 residues. Trimming cost V 8 bases and J 4 bases, with 10 bases left between them. From germline, CDR1 is MNHEY and CDR2 SVGAGI. The CDR3 loop reads CASQAGPDTQYF. DNA of the CDR3: TGTGCCAGCCAGGCAGGGCCAGATACGCAGTATTTT.

Only a few counts were recorded for this clone. The V call is TRBV10-3, the J call TRBJ2-3; possible D gene TRBD2, 5 bases. Per germline, CDR1 ENHRY and CDR2 SYGVKD. Trimming took off 7 bases at V and 2 bases at J, with 13 bases between the two ends. The CDR3 length is 14 residues. The CDR3 protein is CAIKEDRYTDTQYF. CDR3 bases: TGTGCCATCAAGGAGGACCGTTACACAGATACGCAGTATTTT.